The 30 T cell receptor beta chains reported below all come from one sample, sequenced in a study of T cells in women clearing cervical HPV infection. TCRdb's copy holds only in-frame clones and misses some; the assay was immunoSEQ multiplex PCR. The table lists just under 35,000 clones. Sequencing input: blood buffy coat. Source of these receptors: a woman between 18 and 69 years old with a cervical HPV16 infection that either progressed to CIN3+ or cleared (not recorded which).

As regards this clone: At one of its ends the junction is not consistent with the germline gene, which may arise from a read error. Read data end 3 residues before the CDR3 end; the end is taken from the germline J gene. V and J are TRBV4-2 and TRBJ2-7; D gene unclear. The CDR3 is 14 amino acids. Germline V gene lookup returns CDR1 LGHNA and CDR2 YNFKEQ. The CDR3: CASSQRYIIYEQYF. Incomplete CDR3 DNA: TGCGCCAGCAGCCAAAGATACATCATCTACGAG.

Comments on this clone: The CDR3 goes on 3 residues after the read ends, and that part is filled in from the germline J gene. The chain couples TRBV7-8 to TRBJ1-5; maybe TRBD1 (6 bases). Germline CDR1 SGHVS, CDR2 FQNEAQ. The CDR3 loop spans 13 amino acids. Trimming removed 4 bases at V and 5 bases at J, with 9 bases between. The part of the CDR3 DNA that was read is TGTGCCAGCAGCTCGGACAGAGATCAGCCC. As protein: CASSSDRDQP. The complete CDR3 protein is CASSSDRDQPQHF. Based on the CDR3 plus reference TRBV7-8 and TRBJ1-5, the full variable domain is GAGVSQSPRYKVAKRGQDVALRCDPISGHVSLFWYQQALGQGPEFLTYFQNEAQLDKSGLPSDRFFAERPEGSVSTLKIQRTQQEDSAVYLCASSSDRDQPQHFGDGTRLSIL.

A note on this clone: The read ends 3 residues shy of where the CDR3 ends; the end is completed using the germline J gene. The J gene is TRBJ1-1, the V gene TRBV5-1, with a possible D match to TRBD1 (5 bases). The ends were cut back, 1 base at V and 5 bases at J, with 9 bases in the middle. The CDR3 covers 13 residues. Germline lookup yields CDR1 SGHRS and CDR2 YFSETQ. CDR3 bases read: TGCGCCAGCAGCTTGCAGGGTTTAACTGAA. It is translated as CASSLQGLTE. The full CDR3 is CASSLQGLTEAFF.

A note on this clone: Read sequence stops 3 residues before the CDR3 end, and the germline J gene provides the missing end. The rearrangement uses TRBV29-1 and TRBJ2-5; TRBD2 matches at 7 bases. CDR1 is SQVTM, CDR2 ANQGSEA, per germline. With V trimmed by 6 bases and J by 4 bases, 8 bases remained unmatched. The CDR3 covers 13 residues. The covered CDR3 bases are TGCAGCGTATCGAGGGGCGGGGGAGAGACC. Translating gives CSVSRGGGET. The CDR3 in its entirety is CSVSRGGGETQYF. Filled out from reference TRBV29-1 and TRBJ2-5, the complete variable domain reads SAVISQKPSRDICQRGTSLTIQCQVDSQVTMMFWYRQQPGQSLTLIATANQGSEATYESGFVIDKFPISRPNLTFSTLTVSNMSPEDSSIYLCSVSRGGGETQYFGPGTRLLVL.

Notes on this clone: The sequenced fragment ends 3 residues before the CDR3 boundary, so the rest is inferred from the germline J gene. Other nucleotide sequences in the sample specify the same CDR3. This chain joins TRBV2 and TRBJ1-2; D remains ambiguous. Between the trimmed V and J ends, which lost 4 bases and 5 bases, there was a span of 11 bases. Germline CDR1 and CDR2: SNHLY and FYNNEI. This CDR3 has 13 residues. The CDR3 loop is CASSVQQQYGYTF. The sequenced CDR3 bases are TGTGCCAGCAGTGTGCAACAGCAATATGGC.

With respect to this clone: From the germline J gene comes the end of the CDR3, since the read stops 3 residues before it. The J gene is TRBJ2-7, the V gene TRBV7-8; TRBD2 matches 11 bases. The CDR3 has 14 amino acids. CDR1 is SGHVS, CDR2 FQNEAQ, per germline. Trimming removed 5 bases from V and 4 bases from J; junction bases left unmatched: 4. CDR3 bases read: TGTGCCAGCAGCCAGACTAGCGGGGCTTACGAG. It is translated as CASSQTSGAYE. The whole CDR3 sequence is CASSQTSGAYEQYF.

Comment on this clone: The CDR3 end lies 3 residues beyond the end of the read and is filled in from the germline J gene. V usage is TRBV5-1 and J usage is TRBJ1-1; 8 bases align to TRBD1. The CDR3 has 13 residues. J gave up 6 bases and V 2 bases, and 3 bases lay outside the gene matches. Germline V gene lookup returns CDR1 SGHRS and CDR2 YFSETQ. CDR3: CASSFNRGAEAFF. The DNA read from the CDR3 is TGCGCCAGCAGCTTCAACAGGGGGGCTGAA. The full variable domain, rest sourced from reference TRBV5-1 and TRBJ1-1, is KAGVTQTPRYLIKTRGQQVTLSCSPISGHRSVSWYQQTPGQGLQFLFEYFSETQRNKGNFPGRFSGRQFSNSRSEMNVSTLELGDSALYLCASSFNRGAEAFFGQGTRLTVV.

As for this clone: With the read ending 3 residues before the CDR3 end, the germline J gene is used to fill in that end. The chain uses TRBV5-1 and TRBJ1-2; 11 bases line up with TRBD1. Germline V gene data show CDR1 as SGHRS and CDR2 as YFSETQ. The CDR3 consists of 15 residues. CDR3 bases read: TGCGCCAGCTCGGGACAGGGGGTTGGTGGCGAGGGC. It encodes CASSGQGVGGEG. The full CDR3 is CASSGQGVGGEGYTF.

With respect to this clone: The read ends 3 residues before the CDR3 terminus; that terminus is restored from the germline J gene. The V and J genes are TRBV30 and TRBJ2-3; perhaps TRBD1 as D (6 bases). V was shortened by 5 bases and J by 1 base, with 10 bases between the two germline ends. The germline V gene encodes CDR1 GTSNPN and CDR2 SVGIG (reference sequence). The CDR3 runs 13 residues. Here the CDR3 reads CAWDRSRTDTQYF. CDR3 DNA, as far as it was read: TGTGCCTGGGACAGGTCCCGCACAGATACG.

A word on this clone: The DNA ends 3 residues before the CDR3 does, and the rest of the CDR3 is filled in from the germline J gene. This chain uses TRBV6-7 with TRBJ2-1; 13 bases align to TRBD2. TRBV6-7 qualifies as an ORF whose function is uncertain. This CDR3 region has 15 residues. J lost 8 bases, V lost 7 bases, and 8 bases had no gene match. The CDR3 loop reads CASTELAGGPDEQFF. The CDR3 DNA, read in part, is TGTGCCAGCACTGAACTAGCGGGGGGGCCAGATGAG.

Points on this clone: The read halts 3 residues ahead of the CDR3 end, with the missing end drawn from the germline J gene. This chain uses TRBV28 with TRBJ1-4, with 7 nucleotides matching TRBD1. J was trimmed by 6 bases and V by 1 base; bases with no gene match: 5. The CDR3 sequence is 15 residues long. Germline values: CDR1 MDHEN, CDR2 SYDVKM. The covered CDR3 bases are TGTGCCAGCAGTTTATACAGGGGATTTGATGAAAAA. Amino acid sequence: CASSLYRGFDEK. The full CDR3 sequence reads CASSLYRGFDEKLFF.

Of note for this clone: The read terminates 3 residues before the CDR3 end, so the remaining end is supplied by the germline J gene. J is TRBJ2-5 and V is TRBV7-2, with 9 bases lining up with TRBD1. Germline V CDR1 and CDR2: SGHTA, FQGNSA. The length of the CDR3 is 15 residues. J gave up 5 bases and V 4 bases, and 8 bases lay outside the gene matches. Here the CDR3 reads CASSSNRGRWETQYF. Partial CDR3 DNA: TGTGCCAGCAGCTCGAACAGGGGGCGCTGGGAGACC.

About this clone: The read ends 3 residues before the CDR3 terminus; that terminus is restored from the germline J gene. The V and J genes are TRBV18 and TRBJ1-4, with D perhaps matching TRBD1 (6 bases). V gave up 4 bases and J gave up 5 bases, with 14 bases separating them. The CDR3 loop spans 15 amino acids. CDR1 is KGHSH and CDR2 is LQKENI in the germline V gene. CDR3 loop: CASSHSQGANEKLFF. The sequenced CDR3 bases are TGTGCCAGCTCACACTCACAGGGCGCGAATGAAAAA.

Concerning this clone itself: The read ends 3 residues shy of where the CDR3 ends; the end is completed using the germline J gene. This sequence joins TRBV20-1 and TRBJ2-1, with 13 bases matching TRBD2. V lost 6 bases and J lost 8; bases outside the gene matches: 7. The CDR3 is made up of 14 amino acids. Germline assignment: CDR1 DFQATT and CDR2 SNEGSKA (reference sequence). The DNA read from the CDR3 is TGCAGTGCCCCCGGACTAGCGGGGGTGGATGAG. It encodes CSAPGLAGVDE. The whole CDR3 reads CSAPGLAGVDEQFF.

The chain's CDR3 is CASSRLAGEHIFGEQFF. CDR3 DNA, as far as it was read: TGTGCCAGCTCAAGGCTAGCGGGAGAGCATATATTTGGTGAG. The V gene is TRBV18, the J gene TRBJ2-1; TRBD2 agrees at 10 bases. The read terminates 3 residues ahead of where the CDR3 ends, so the germline J gene completes it. Germline lookup yields CDR1 KGHSH and CDR2 LQKENI. The CDR3 runs 17 residues. After removal of 5 bases from V and 9 bases from J, the junction contained 16 bases not matched to a gene.

Concerning this clone: The read ends 3 residues shy of where the CDR3 ends; the end is completed using the germline J gene. This rearrangement joins TRBV5-6 to TRBJ1-2, with 7 bases lining up with TRBD1. CDR1 and CDR2 (germline): SGHDT, YYEEEE. The CDR3 covers 14 residues. After removal of 2 bases from V and 0 bases from J, the junction contained 1 base not matched to a gene. The part of the CDR3 DNA that was read is TGTGCCAGCAGCTTAGGACAGGCTAACTATGGC. Translation gives CASSLGQANYG. The whole CDR3 reads CASSLGQANYGYTF.

As for this clone: The sequence runs out 3 residues before the end of the CDR3; the remainder is reconstructed from the germline J gene. This chain uses TRBV18 with TRBJ2-2; D not certain. CDR3 length: 15 residues. Trimming left V 1 base short and J 5 bases short, with 11 bases between. The germline gives CDR1 KGHSH, CDR2 LQKENI. The CDR3 spells CASSPRESVTGELFF. The covered CDR3 bases are TGTGCCAGCTCACCACGAGAGTCAGTGACCGGGGAG. Together with reference TRBV18 and TRBJ2-2, the CDR3 gives the full variable domain: NAGVMQNPRHLVRRRGQEARLRCSPMKGHSHVYWYRQLPEEGLKFMVYLQKENIIDESGMPKERFSAEFPKEGPSILRIQQVVRGDSAAYFCASSPRESVTGELFFGEGSRLTVL.

Worth noting for this clone: The read finishes 3 residues shy of the CDR3 end, and the germline J gene is used to complete it. V is TRBV5-1 and J is TRBJ1-1; the match to TRBD1 covers 8 bases. The V gene's germline CDR1 is SGHRS and CDR2 YFSETQ. The CDR3 loop spans 14 amino acids. The J segment lost 1 base and the V segment lost 9 bases, leaving 8 bases of the junction unmatched. CDR3 bases read: TGCGCCACCAAGACCGGACAGGGGAACACTGAA. This codes for CATKTGQGNTE. The whole CDR3 region reads CATKTGQGNTEAFF.

Note on this clone: The read terminates 3 residues ahead of where the CDR3 ends, so the germline J gene completes it. This chain uses TRBV2 with TRBJ1-4; a weak D match, TRBD1 (6 bases). The CDR3 runs 15 residues. Germline assignment: CDR1 SNHLY and CDR2 FYNNEI. V lost 5 bases, J lost 2 bases, and 12 bases lay in between. The CDR3: CASSKRQETNEKLFF. The DNA read from the CDR3 is TGTGCCAGCAGTAAAAGACAGGAGACTAATGAAAAA.

To note about this clone: The read stops 3 residues short of the end of the CDR3; the missing end is completed from the germline J gene. The rearrangement joins TRBV6-2 or TRBV6-3 to TRBJ2-5; TRBD1 matches at 8 bases. The V gene end was trimmed by 9 bases and the J gene end by 2 bases; junction bases not matched to a gene: 8. The CDR3 extends over 14 amino acids. The germline V gene has CDR1 MNHEY and CDR2 SVGEGT. CDR3 loop: CASKRDRLQETQYF. The sequenced CDR3 bases are TGTGCCAGTAAGAGGGACAGGTTACAAGAGACC.

Regarding this clone: The DNA ends 3 residues before the CDR3 does, and the rest of the CDR3 is filled in from the germline J gene. The rearrangement links TRBV19 to TRBJ2-3, with D possibly matching TRBD1 (6 bases). Germline V gives CDR1 LNHDA, CDR2 SQIVND (reference sequence). The CDR3 is 15 residues long. The sequenced part of the CDR3 DNA is TGTGCCAGTAGTACCGACAGGACCAACCAAGAGACG. This translates into CASSTDRTNQET. The full CDR3 protein is CASSTDRTNQETQYF.

About this clone itself: The read comes to an end 3 residues before the CDR3 does, leaving the germline J gene to fill in the end. This chain uses TRBV5-3 with TRBJ2-1; D uncertain. TRBV5-3 is noted as an ORF with a role that remains uncertain. The CDR3 spans 11 residues. V shed 5 bases and J shed 7 bases, with 7 bases lying between them. The CDR3 protein is CARSRCNEQFF. The covered CDR3 bases are TGTGCCAGAAGTCGGTGTAATGAG.

In the case of this clone: The read ends 3 residues shy of where the CDR3 ends; the end is completed using the germline J gene. This chain joins TRBV7-2 and TRBJ2-1, with a weak D call TRBD2 (6 bases). This CDR3 is built from 14 residues. Germline V gene sequence: CDR1 SGHTA, CDR2 FQGNSA. The germline V and J ends were trimmed by 5 bases and 6 bases, with 14 bases remaining between them. The part of the CDR3 DNA that was read is TGTGCCAGCAGCCGGGGCGCGGGGTCCAATGAG. Amino acids: CASSRGAGSNE. From start to end, the CDR3 is CASSRGAGSNEQFF.

In regard to this clone: The read terminates 3 residues ahead of where the CDR3 ends, so the germline J gene completes it. The chain uses TRBV5-1 and TRBJ2-1; 7 bases align to TRBD1. The germline V gene encodes CDR1 SGHRS and CDR2 YFSETQ. The CDR3 consists of 14 residues. After removal of 7 bases from V and 9 bases from J, the junction contained 13 bases not matched to a gene. The covered CDR3 bases are TGCGCCAGCGCACACCGGGACAGCGCAGGTGAG. The encoded protein is CASAHRDSAGE. The CDR3 as a whole reads CASAHRDSAGEQFF.

Note on this clone: The CDR3 extends 3 residues past the end of the read, so its final part is completed from the germline J gene. The genes are TRBV5-1 and TRBJ2-2; the match to TRBD2 covers 10 bases. From germline, CDR1 is SGHRS and CDR2 YFSETQ. V lost 4 bases, J lost 2 bases, and 5 bases stayed unmatched. The CDR3 loop spans 16 amino acids. The CDR3 loop reads CASSRSGGENTGELFF. Partial CDR3 DNA: TGCGCCAGCAGCCGGAGCGGGGGGGAAAACACCGGGGAG.

Points on this clone: The read ends 3 residues early relative to the CDR3; the germline J gene fills the gap. The gene calls are TRBV7-2 and TRBJ2-3; the D gene could be TRBD1 or TRBD2 (6 bases each). CDR1 is SGHTA and CDR2 is FQGNSA in the germline V gene. This CDR3 is 16 amino acids long. The CDR3 reads CASSLAAGVSGETQYF. The covered CDR3 bases are TGTGCCAGCAGCTTAGCAGCAGGGGTATCGGGAGAGACG.

Measured by frequency, this clone is medium-sized. The read halts 3 residues ahead of the CDR3 end, with the missing end drawn from the germline J gene. V and J are TRBV30 and TRBJ2-2; TRBD1 agrees at 9 bases. CDR3 size: 19 residues. Germline values: CDR1 GTSNPN, CDR2 SVGIG (reference sequence). This CDR3 reads CAWRPGQGTFIATNEKLFF. CDR3 DNA, as far as it was read: TGTGCCTGGAGGCCGGGACAGGGCACGTTCATAGCAACTAATGAAAAG.

The covered CDR3 bases are TGTGCCTGGAGGGAACAGGGGAGGGACACCGGGGAG. It yields the protein CAWREQGRDTGE. The complete CDR3 reads CAWREQGRDTGELFF. The chain carries TRBV30 and TRBJ2-2; D may be TRBD1 or TRBD2 (7 bases each). The CDR3 is cut off 3 residues early in the read; its end comes from the germline J gene. Germline V gene data show CDR1 as GTSNPN and CDR2 as SVGIG (reference sequence). V shed 3 bases and J shed 3 bases, with 14 bases lying between them. The CDR3 has 15 residues.

Regarding this clone: The CDR3 end is not reached by the read, which stops 3 residues before it; the germline J gene fills it in. J is TRBJ1-4 and V is TRBV19; TRBD1 is a possible D gene (5 bases). The germline V gene has CDR1 LNHDA and CDR2 SQIVND (reference sequence). The CDR3 runs to 13 residues. The chain's CDR3 is CASTVPGANVLFF. The DNA read from the CDR3 is TGTGCCAGTACCGTGCCTGGGGCCAACGTA.

Details on this clone: The read ends 3 residues shy of where the CDR3 ends; the end is completed using the germline J gene. The chain is built from TRBV4-1 and TRBJ1-4, with TRBD1 matching over 9 bases. The CDR3 loop spans 17 amino acids. The V gene's germline CDR1 is MGHRA and CDR2 YSYEKL. J lost 4 bases, V lost 0 bases, and 6 bases had no gene match. This chain's CDR3 is CASSQEGTGRGNEKLFF. CDR3 DNA, as far as it was read: TGCGCCAGCAGCCAAGAAGGGACAGGGAGAGGTAATGAAAAA.